Listed below are T cell receptor beta chains from one sample, sequenced in a study of T cell repertoires in ileal Crohn's disease. The table came from immunoSEQ multiplex PCR; TCRdb's copy has only in-frame clones and leaves some out. The sample consists of 16,000 or so clones, about 92% of them appearing once. The sample was ileal tissue. The receptors derive from an adult with Crohn's disease. CDR3s include the opening cysteine and the closing phenylalanine or tryptophan. The order of the fields is clone size, V gene, J gene, D gene, CDR3 DNA, CDR3 protein. D genes are given only for firm matches. A row's size may be missing; if present it is once, few, many or a size class.

>.|TRBV28|TRBJ2-7|.
TGTGCCAGCAGCCGGTGGTCGAGGGGAGGTTACGAGCAGTACTTC
CASSRWSRGGYEQYF
>.|TRBV19|TRBJ1-2|.
TGTGCCAGTACCCTTGGGGCCTCCTATGGCTACACCTTC
CASTLGASYGYTF
>.|TRBV14|TRBJ2-1|.
TGTGCCAGCAGCCAAGGCCTTGGGGAGCAGTTCTTC
CASSQGLGEQFF
>.|TRBV20-1|TRBJ2-3|.
TGCAGTGCGCCTCGTGGAGATACGCAGTATTTT
CSAPRGDTQYF
>.|TRBV29-1|TRBJ1-2|.
TGCAGCGTTGACACGGGGGCCCCCTATGGCTACACCTTC
CSVDTGAPYGYTF
>.|TRBV5-1|TRBJ1-1|TRBD1
TGCGCCAGCAGCCTACAGGGGATGAACACTGAAGCTTTCTTT
CASSLQGMNTEAFF
>.|TRBV19|TRBJ1-5|TRBD1
TGTGCCAGTAGTATTAAGGCAGGGGGTCAGCCCCAGCATTTT
CASSIKAGGQPQHF
>.|TRBV18|TRBJ1-1|TRBD1
TGTGCCAGCTCCCAAAGGGACAGCCAAGCTGAAGCTTTCTTT
CASSQRDSQAEAFF
>few|TRBV10-3|TRBJ1-6|TRBD1
TGTGCCATCAGTGAAGGGGACAGGGTCTTTTCACCCCTCCACTTT
CAISEGDRVFSPLHF
>.|TRBV6-6|TRBJ1-1|TRBD1
TGTGCCAGCAGTAAGGGACAGGGGGCTCGAGGGACTGAAGCTTTCTTT
CASSKGQGARGTEAFF
>once|TRBV6-5|TRBJ2-5|.
TGTGCCAGCAGTGACAACAGGGAGACCCAGTACTTC
CASSDNRETQYF
>.|TRBV6-1|TRBJ2-5|.
TGTGCCAGCAGTGAAGGCAAGGGTGGGGAGACCCAGTACTTC
CASSEGKGGETQYF
>.|TRBV30|TRBJ2-3|TRBD2
TGTGCCTGGAGTGTTAGTGTGGGGGGGACGGGATTGGCGCAGTATTTT
CAWSVSVGGTGLAQYF
>.|TRBV4-2|TRBJ1-2|TRBD1
TGTGCCAGCAGCCCTGGAGGGAACAGGGGTAACTATGGCTACACCTTC
CASSPGGNRGNYGYTF
>.|TRBV5-6|TRBJ2-7|.
TGTGCCAGCAGGGGGCTCTACGAGCAGTACTTC
CASRGLYEQYF
>.|TRBV7-2|TRBJ2-7|.
TGTGCCAGCAGCTTAGATCCGGCTGGCGAGCAGTACTTC
CASSLDPAGEQYF
>.|TRBV6-5|TRBJ1-6|.
TGTGCCAGCAGTTACGGGGGGGGATTCTATAATTCACCCCTCCACTTT
CASSYGGGFYNSPLHF
>.|TRBV29-1|TRBJ2-1|.
TGCAGCGCGGACCTCCCGGCCTACAATGAGCAGTTCTTC
CSADLPAYNEQFF
>.|TRBV6-6|TRBJ2-7|.
TGTGCCAGCAGACGGGGCTCCTACGAGCAGTACTTC
CASRRGSYEQYF
>once|TRBV28|TRBJ1-3|.
TGTGCCAGCAAAGCAGGGGTTGAATCTGGAAACACCATATATTTT
CASKAGVESGNTIYF
>.|TRBV30|TRBJ1-1|.
TGTGCCTGGAGTGGTATGCGACAGAACACTGAAGCTTTCTTT
CAWSGMRQNTEAFF
>.|TRBV10-1|TRBJ2-7|.
TGCGCCAGCAGTGCTGAAGCAGGAGCCTACGAGCAGTACTTC
CASSAEAGAYEQYF
>.|TRBV10-3|TRBJ2-7|.
TGTGCCACTCGGCCCCTAGGCCCTTACGAGCAGTACTTC
CATRPLGPYEQYF
>.|TRBV19|TRBJ2-1|.
TGTGCCAGTACCTTCGATACGGCCAATGAGCAGTTCTTC
CASTFDTANEQFF
>.|TRBV5-1|TRBJ2-3|TRBD1
TGCGCCAGCAGCTCGGGACAGAGCACAGATACGCAGTATTTT
CASSSGQSTDTQYF
>.|TRBV28|TRBJ2-1|.
TGTGCCAGCAGTTTATCGGGGGCTGGGGGTGAGCAGTTCTTC
CASSLSGAGGEQFF
>.|TRBV23-1|TRBJ2-4|.
TGCGCCAGCAGTCATCAAGGGCCCCTAGCCAAAAACATTCAGTACTTC
CASSHQGPLAKNIQYF
>.|TRBV28|TRBJ1-2|.
TGTGCCAGCAGTTTCGGGGGGGAGGGCTACACCTTC
CASSFGGEGYTF
>.|TRBV10-1|TRBJ2-3|.
TGCGCCAGCAGTGTCCTTGCACAAGATACGCAGTATTTT
CASSVLAQDTQYF
>.|TRBV28|TRBJ2-2|.
TGTGCCAGCACCCTTATAGGGGAGCCCACTATCGGCGGGGAGCTGTTTTTT
CASTLIGEPTIGGELFF
>.|TRBV19|TRBJ2-1|TRBD2
TGTGCCAGTAGTATTAGACTAGCGGGGAATGAGCAGTTCTTC
CASSIRLAGNEQFF
>.|TRBV28|TRBJ1-6|TRBD1
TGTGCCAGCAGGACCCCGGGACAGGGCTCTTCGAGGCGTAATTCACCCCTCCACTTT
CASRTPGQGSSRRNSPLHF
>.|TRBV5-1|TRBJ1-1|TRBD1
TGCGCCAGCAGCCTGGGACAGGGATGGGGCACTGAAGCTTTCTTT
CASSLGQGWGTEAFF
>.|TRBV7-7|TRBJ2-5|TRBD2
TGTGCTAGCAGCTTAGGCGGGCTAGCGGGGGGAGAGACCCAGTACTTC
CASSLGGLAGGETQYF
>.|TRBV6-5|TRBJ2-1|TRBD1
TGTGCCAGCCAAACGGGGGGACAGGGGGCAAAGGAGCAGTTCTTC
CASQTGGQGAKEQFF
>.|TRBV27|TRBJ2-5|.
TGTGCCAGCAGTTCCTCCGACTGGCAAGAGACCCAGTACTTC
CASSSSDWQETQYF
>.|TRBV11-3|TRBJ2-1|.
TGTGCCAGCAGCTTGAGGAAAACCTACAATGAGCAGTTCTTC
CASSLRKTYNEQFF
>.|TRBV27|TRBJ1-1|.
TGTGCCAGCAGTTCCTCAGGGGCAAGGAGTACTGAAGCTTTCTTT
CASSSSGARSTEAFF
>few|TRBV5-4|TRBJ2-2|TRBD1
TGTGCCAGCAGCTACGACAGGGCTAACGGGGAGCTGTTTTTT
CASSYDRANGELFF
>once|TRBV15|TRBJ2-2|.
TGTGCCACCAGCAGAGATCGGAGGCGGGGAGGAACCGGGGAGCTGTTTTTT
CATSRDRRRGGTGELFF